The T cell receptor beta chain described here comes from a study of blood T cell repertoires in COVID-19. About the study: The United States, Italy and Spain supplied acute and convalescent COVID-19 samples. PBMCs, B-cell-depleted T cells, or T cells provided the cDNA or gDNA that made up the material.

There are 16 residues in the CDR3. From germline, CDR1 is MNHNS and CDR2 SASEGT. With 2 bases removed from V and 0 bases from J, the gap between germline ends came to 11 bases. Authors' analysis steps: It was from reference gene primer amplification that nucleated cell counts were estimated. TCRdb's copy holds only in-frame clones and misses some; the assay was immunoSEQ multiplex PCR. V, J and clone size derive from that table, while D and trimming were established from the DNA sequence. The sample comprises tens of thousands of clones, over 70% of which are singletons, and 6.5% to 8.5% rests with the top ten.

This chain joins TRBV6-1 and TRBJ2-1; TRBD2 is a possible D gene (5 bases). What was sequenced was peripheral blood. This receptor was taken from a man aged 50 to 59 with active COVID-19. DNA of the CDR3: TGTGCCAGCAGTGAACGGGGTTCTAGCTCCTACAATGAGCAGTTCTTC. This translates into CASSERGSSSYNEQFF.